The rows below give T cell receptor beta chains drawn from one sample of a study of T cell changes during pregnancy in multiple sclerosis. Profiled with immunoSEQ multiplex PCR; TCRdb holds only in-frame clones, not every one. The data show tens of thousands of clones, roughly 92% seen once. Sequencing was performed on CD4+ T cells from peripheral blood mononuclear cells, taken in the second trimester of pregnancy. The receptors derive from a female donor with multiple sclerosis, enrolled in a pregnancy study. CDR3s include the opening cysteine and the closing phenylalanine or tryptophan. D genes are given only for firm matches.

V gene: TRBV6-1
J gene: TRBJ1-1
D gene: NA
CDR3 protein: CASVVGESSTEAFF

V gene: TRBV6-6
J gene: TRBJ1-1
D gene: NA
CDR3 protein: CASSPRTGGNTEAFF

V gene: TRBV5-5
J gene: TRBJ1-5
D gene: NA
CDR3 protein: CASSFGTGLLANQPQHF

V gene: TRBV6-6
J gene: TRBJ2-3
D gene: NA
CDR3 protein: CASRTTGKTDTQYF

V gene: TRBV30
J gene: TRBJ2-3
D gene: NA
CDR3 protein: CAWSNGGASTDTQYF

V gene: TRBV20-1
J gene: TRBJ1-4
D gene: NA
CDR3 protein: CSAARGEKLFF

V gene: TRBV7-2
J gene: TRBJ2-6
D gene: TRBD1
CDR3 protein: CASSLVKGAGGANVLTF

V gene: TRBV7-8
J gene: TRBJ2-6
D gene: NA
CDR3 protein: CASSERQAVLSGANVLTF

V gene: TRBV2
J gene: TRBJ1-2
D gene: TRBD1
CDR3 protein: CASIPEDRGPPGTF

V gene: TRBV27
J gene: TRBJ1-1
D gene: NA
CDR3 protein: CASSLMTGEAFF

V gene: TRBV7-2
J gene: TRBJ1-3
D gene: NA
CDR3 protein: CASSLGAPGTGNTIYF

V gene: TRBV4-2
J gene: TRBJ1-3
D gene: NA
CDR3 protein: CASSQEPGFPDTIYF

V gene: TRBV4-3
J gene: TRBJ2-5
D gene: NA
CDR3 protein: CASSQDWARLQETQYF